A single sample is the source of the 24 T cell receptor beta chains below, sequenced in a study of blood T cell repertoires in COVID-19. Data came from immunoSEQ multiplex PCR; TCRdb stores just in-frame clones and leaves some out. This table holds a few hundred thousand clones, around 91% found once. What was sequenced was PBMCs or T cells enriched from blood (not recorded which). The receptors here all came from a man between 18 and 29 years old who had recovered from COVID-19.

As concerns this clone: Other DNA sequences of this sample code for an identical CDR3. The rearrangement links TRBV12-3 or TRBV12-4 to TRBJ2-1, with a possible D match to TRBD2 (6 bases). V was clipped by 3 bases and J by 9 bases, with 6 bases between them. There are 11 residues in the CDR3. CDR3 region: CASSFGGEQFF. Written as DNA, the CDR3 is TGTGCCAGCAGTTTCGGGGGTGAGCAGTTCTTC.

The chain combines TRBV2 with TRBJ1-4; D possibly corresponds to TRBD1 (5 bases). CDR3 length equals 14 residues. Germline values: CDR1 SNHLY, CDR2 FYNNEI. V was trimmed by 8 bases and J by 8 bases, leaving 18 bases between them. The CDR3 loop reads CASSASRVGEKLFF. The CDR3 region has the DNA TGTGCCAGCTCAGCGAGCAGGGTCGGGGAAAAACTGTTTTTT.

This clone was recorded once. V gene TRBV11-2 combines with J gene TRBJ1-6; 9 bases align to TRBD1. This CDR3 is 16 amino acids long. In germline, CDR1 is SGHAT, CDR2 FQNNGV. V shed 5 bases, J shed 8 bases, and the junction held 10 bases outside the gene matches. CDR3 sequence reads: CASSPGTGRTDSPLHF. The CDR3 DNA reads TGTGCCAGCAGCCCTGGGACAGGGAGAACCGATTCACCCCTCCACTTT. The full variable domain, with the rest looked up from reference TRBV11-2 and TRBJ1-6, is EAGVAQSPRYKIIEKRQSVAFWCNPISGHATLYWYQQILGQGPKLLIQFQNNGVVDDSQLPKDRFSAERLKGVDSTLKIQPAKLEDSAVYLCASSPGTGRTDSPLHFGNGTRLTVT.

Many counts were recorded for this clone. The CDR3 DNA is TGTGCCAGCAGCCCGACCGGGGCGGGGGGTTACACAGATACGCAGTATTTT. Its translation: CASSPTGAGGYTDTQYF. The chain couples TRBV7-9 to TRBJ2-3, with 8 nucleotides matching TRBD2. Losses at the gene ends were 5 bases for V and 2 bases for J; bases not matched to a gene: 12. Germline CDR1 is SEHNR and CDR2 is FQNEAQ (reference sequence). This CDR3 is 17 amino acids long.

V usage is TRBV7-8 and J usage is TRBJ1-6; 7 positions agree with TRBD1. The CDR3 sequence is 18 residues long. The V gene's germline CDR1 is SGHVS and CDR2 FQNEAQ. V shed 1 base and J 7 bases; nucleotides not matched to a gene: 13. The CDR3 region is CASSLGTTGAFVNSPLHF. The CDR3 nucleotides are TGTGCCAGCAGCTTAGGAACTACAGGGGCCTTCGTAAATTCACCCCTCCACTTT.

The chain has TRBV7-8 and TRBJ2-7; no reliable D call. The CDR3 spans 15 residues. Germline CDR1 reads SGHVS; CDR2 reads FQNEAQ. Trimming left V 2 bases short and J 5 bases short, with 16 bases between. The CDR3 nucleotides are TGTGCCAGCAGCTTATTGGGCTACACAGAACACGAGCAGTACTTC. Protein: CASSLLGYTEHEQYF.

The rearrangement uses TRBV5-1 and TRBJ2-7; TRBD2 aligns across 7 bases. The CDR3 covers 13 residues. Germline CDR1 is SGHRS and CDR2 is YFSETQ. V lost 5 bases and J lost 7; bases outside the gene matches: 9. CDR3 nucleotide sequence: TGCGCCAGCAGACACGGGGAGGGGCTAGAGCAGTACTTC. It yields the protein CASRHGEGLEQYF.

V and J are TRBV3-1 (or the pseudogene TRBV3-2) and TRBJ2-7; 13 bases are shared with TRBD2. The CDR3 is made up of 15 amino acids. The J segment lost 2 bases and the V segment lost 4 bases, leaving 2 bases of the junction unmatched. Per the germline V gene, CDR1 is LGHDT and CDR2 is YNNKEL (reference sequence). The CDR3 reads CASSRGLAGTYEQYF. The DNA of the CDR3 is TGTGCCAGCAGCCGGGGACTAGCGGGAACCTACGAGCAGTACTTC.

The rearrangement links TRBV9 to TRBJ1-1; D uncertain. Germline V gene sequence: CDR1 SGDLS, CDR2 YYNGEE. This CDR3 has 13 residues. Trimming left V 0 bases short and J 3 bases short, with 6 bases between. CDR3 sequence (DNA): TGTGCCAGCAGCGTAGTGGCTTACACTGAAGCTTTCTTT. Amino acids: CASSVVAYTEAFF. The variable domain in full, completed from reference TRBV9 and TRBJ1-1, reads DSGVTQTPKHLITATGQRVTLRCSPRSGDLSVYWYQQSLDQGLQFLIQYYNGEERAKGNILERFSAQQFPDLHSELNLSSLELGDSALYFCASSVVAYTEAFFGQGTRLTVV.

V usage is TRBV3-1 (or the pseudogene TRBV3-2) and J usage is TRBJ2-2, with 11 bases aligning to TRBD2. From germline, CDR1 is LGHDT and CDR2 YNNKEL (reference sequence). J was trimmed by 3 bases and V by 4 bases; bases with no gene match: 4. This CDR3 spans 16 amino acids. Here the CDR3 reads CASSLLAGGHTGELFF. The CDR3 DNA reads as TGTGCCAGCAGCCTGCTAGCGGGGGGCCACACCGGGGAGCTGTTTTTT.

This clone has only one observation. This chain links TRBV9 with TRBJ1-2; D is unclear. This CDR3 spans 13 amino acids. The V end was cut by 0 bases, the J end by 4 bases, with 7 bases between. Germline CDR1 is SGDLS and CDR2 is YYNGEE. The CDR3 reads CASSVDTGYGYTF. In DNA, the CDR3 is TGTGCCAGCAGCGTAGATACCGGCTATGGCTACACCTTC.

The chain recombines TRBV6-6 with TRBJ2-5, with D possibly being TRBD2 (6 bases). CDR1 MNHNY and CDR2 SVGAGI come from the germline V gene (reference sequence). This CDR3 spans 16 amino acids. V was clipped by 0 bases and J by 1 base, with 12 bases between them. The CDR3 nucleotides read TGTGCCAGCAGTTACTCGTTCCGGGGGATCCAAGAGACCCAGTACTTC. This codes for CASSYSFRGIQETQYF.

This clone was observed a handful of times. The chain is built from TRBV11-2 and TRBJ1-1, with 8 bases fitting TRBD1. The CDR3 is 13 residues long. Unmatched junction bases numbered 10, after V lost 5 bases and J lost 11 bases. Germline CDR1 is SGHAT and CDR2 is FQNNGV. CDR3 bases: TGTGCCAGCAGCGCGATCAAGGACAGGGATGCTTTCTTT. The encoded protein is CASSAIKDRDAFF.

The chain uses TRBV2 and TRBJ1-5; D call uncertain. Trimming removed 9 bases at V and 0 bases at J, with 12 bases between. This CDR3 is built from 14 residues. Germline-derived CDR1 and CDR2 are SNHLY and FYNNEI. The CDR3 loop reads CASRDKYSNQPQHF. CDR3 nucleotides: TGTGCCAGTAGAGACAAGTATAGCAATCAGCCCCAGCATTTT.

This chain joins TRBV5-8 and TRBJ2-1, with 10 bases aligning to TRBD2. Per germline, CDR1 SGHTS and CDR2 YDEGEE. V lost 0 bases, J lost 7 bases, and 4 bases stayed unmatched. CDR3 length: 15 residues. The CDR3 nucleotides are TGTGCCAGCAGCTTGGAACTAGCGGGGTGGAATGAGCAGTTCTTC. Translation gives CASSLELAGWNEQFF.

The rearrangement links TRBV5-1 to TRBJ1-1; 11 positions agree with TRBD1. Germline CDR1 SGHRS, CDR2 YFSETQ. J was trimmed by 3 bases and V by 0 bases; bases with no gene match: 4. CDR3 length: 16 amino acids. The CDR3 DNA is TGCGCCAGCAGCTTGGGTGGGGACAGGGGGGACACTGAAGCTTTCTTT. It yields the protein CASSLGGDRGDTEAFF.

CDR3 coding DNA: TGTGCCAGCGAAGACAGGGGGAACACCTACGAGCAGTACTTC. As protein: CASEDRGNTYEQYF. This chain connects TRBV6-5 to TRBJ2-7; 9 nucleotides line up with TRBD1. Germline CDR1 MNHEY, CDR2 SVGAGI. J lost 2 bases, V lost 8 bases, and 7 bases had no gene match. CDR3 length: 14 residues.

V is TRBV6-5 and J is TRBJ2-7; no definite D call. CDR1 and CDR2 from the germline V gene are MNHEY and SVGAGI. V lost 4 bases and J lost 0, with 10 bases in between. This CDR3 region has 14 residues. This CDR3 reads CASSSYLSSYEQYF. In DNA, the CDR3 is TGTGCCAGCAGTTCTTATTTGAGCTCCTACGAGCAGTACTTC.

This chain connects TRBV24-1 to TRBJ2-5; 7 bases fit TRBD2. This CDR3 region has 16 residues. The V and J ends lost 1 base and 5 bases, in that order; junction bases with no gene match: 9. From germline, CDR1 is KGHDR and CDR2 SFDVKD. The DNA for the CDR3 is TGTGCCACCAGTGATTTTCGCCCGGGAGGTGGGGAGACCCAGTACTTC. Protein product: CATSDFRPGGGETQYF.

The chain is built from TRBV9 and TRBJ2-7; tentative D call: TRBD2 (6 bases). The CDR3 is made up of 14 amino acids. CDR1 SGDLS and CDR2 YYNGEE come from the germline V gene. V was shortened by 5 bases and J by 5 bases, with 17 bases between the two germline ends. The CDR3 reads CASRPEAGNNEQYF. CDR3 bases: TGTGCCAGCAGGCCCGAGGCGGGAAACAACGAGCAGTACTTC. The whole variable domain, remainder taken from reference TRBV9 and TRBJ2-7, is DSGVTQTPKHLITATGQRVTLRCSPRSGDLSVYWYQQSLDQGLQFLIQYYNGEERAKGNILERFSAQQFPDLHSELNLSSLELGDSALYFCASRPEAGNNEQYFGPGTRLTVT.

Details on this clone: This sample includes further DNA sequences coding for the same CDR3. This sequence joins TRBV12-3 or TRBV12-4 and TRBJ1-2; maybe TRBD1 (6 bases). CDR3 length: 13 amino acids. V dropped 6 bases and J dropped 4 bases, with 12 bases sitting between them. The CDR3 is CASSLTGTYGYTF. For the CDR3, the DNA is TGTGCCAGCAGCCTGACAGGTACCTATGGCTACACCTTC.

The V and J genes are TRBV4-1 and TRBJ1-2, with 10 positions matching TRBD1. The length of the CDR3 is 13 residues. The ends lost 1 base at V and 11 bases at J; junction bases unmatched: 4. The germline V gene encodes CDR1 MGHRA and CDR2 YSYEKL. The CDR3 bases are TGCGCCAGCAGCCAAGGCCGACAGGGGGCATACACCTTC. Translation: CASSQGRQGAYTF.

The V call is TRBV4-1, the J call TRBJ1-2, with 7 bases that match TRBD1. CDR1 is MGHRA, CDR2 YSYEKL, per germline. V gave up 4 bases and J gave up 4 bases; unmatched junction bases: 9. This CDR3 has 15 residues. CDR3 coding DNA: TGCGCCAGCAGCCGACCAACCGGGACAGTCTATGGCTACACCTTC. Encoded protein: CASSRPTGTVYGYTF.

The V call is TRBV5-1, the J call TRBJ1-1, with TRBD1 matching over 10 bases. The CDR3 sequence is 16 residues long. After removal of 2 bases from V and 4 bases from J, the junction contained 8 bases not matched to a gene. The germline gives CDR1 SGHRS, CDR2 YFSETQ. The CDR3 sequence: CASSLAGTGAGTEAFF. In nucleotides, the CDR3 is TGCGCCAGCAGCTTAGCCGGGACAGGGGCAGGCACTGAAGCTTTCTTT.